This passage covers 27 T cell receptor beta chains from one sample sequenced in a study of blood T cell repertoires in COVID-19. The protocol was immunoSEQ multiplex PCR, while the TCRdb copy is restricted to in-frame clones and leaves out a portion. Of 120,000 to 150,000 clones in the sample, around 84% were seen once. Sequencing input: peripheral blood. The source is a woman aged 55-69 years with acute or convalescent COVID-19.

CDR3 in DNA: TGTGCCTGGAGGGCGGGTCGTCTCAGCCCGAGGACTGGAAACACCATATATTTT. Translating gives CAWRAGRLSPRTGNTIYF. The chain carries TRBV30 and TRBJ1-3; D unresolved. The germline gives CDR1 GTSNPN, CDR2 SVGIG (reference sequence). The CDR3 length is 18 residues. V lost 3 bases and J lost 2, with 23 bases in between.

The chain links TRBV27 to TRBJ2-7; D uncertain. Trimming took 2 bases from V and 4 from J, leaving 9 bases between them. The CDR3 contains 13 residues. CDR1 and CDR2 from the germline V gene are MNHEY and SMNVEV (reference sequence). The CDR3 protein is CASSLEPLYEQYF. The CDR3 DNA reads as TGTGCCAGCAGTTTAGAACCTCTATACGAGCAGTACTTC.

V gene TRBV9 combines with J gene TRBJ1-5; D unclear. Germline CDR1 reads SGDLS; CDR2 reads YYNGEE. This CDR3 spans 13 amino acids. Trimming cost V 0 bases and J 3 bases, with 4 bases left between them. CDR3 DNA sequence: TGTGCCAGCAGCGTAGGAGTCAATCAGCCCCAGCATTTT. Its protein is CASSVGVNQPQHF.

This sequence joins TRBV24-1 and TRBJ2-2; 8 bases agree with TRBD1. This CDR3 region has 16 residues. Germline CDR1 is KGHDR and CDR2 is SFDVKD. Losses at the gene ends were 7 bases for V and 4 bases for J; bases not matched to a gene: 10. The CDR3 here is CATSPRDRRSTGELFF. DNA for the CDR3: TGTGCCACCAGCCCCCGGGACAGGAGGTCCACCGGGGAGCTGTTTTTT.

The chain joins TRBV19 to TRBJ2-3; 9 bases line up with TRBD1. Germline CDR1 LNHDA, CDR2 SQIVND (reference sequence). The CDR3 runs 16 residues. V trimming: 4 bases; J trimming: 4 bases; junction bases outside the gene matches: 9. The DNA of the CDR3 is TGTGCCAGTAGTAAATGGGGGACAGGGTGGCCAGATACGCAGTATTTT. Protein sequence: CASSKWGTGWPDTQYF. The full variable domain, with the rest looked up from reference TRBV19 and TRBJ2-3, is DGGITQSPKYLFRKEGQNVTLSCEQNLNHDAMYWYRQDPGQGLRLIYYSQIVNDFQKGDIAEGYSVSREKKESFPLTVTSAQKNPTAFYLCASSKWGTGWPDTQYFGPGTRLTVL.

This chain uses TRBV28 with TRBJ1-1; 7 nucleotides line up with TRBD1. The germline CDR1 and CDR2 sequences are MDHEN and SYDVKM. The CDR3 has 15 amino acids. V lost 2 bases to trimming and J lost 1 base; unmatched junction nucleotides: 4. The CDR3 nucleotides read TGTGCCAGCAGTTTACCTCCAGGGGGGAACACTGAAGCTTTCTTT. The encoded protein is CASSLPPGGNTEAFF. Full variable domain (remainder filled in from reference TRBV28 and TRBJ1-1): DVKVTQSSRYLVKRTGEKVFLECVQDMDHENMFWYRQDPGLGLRLIYFSYDVKMKEKGDIPEGYSVSREKKERFSLILESASTNQTSMYLCASSLPPGGNTEAFFGQGTRLTVV.

This clone has only one observation. The chain joins TRBV11-2 to TRBJ2-1; 12 positions match TRBD2. The CDR3 extends over 15 amino acids. The trim removed 5 bases at V and 10 bases at J, leaving 9 bases unmatched. Germline CDR1 is SGHAT and CDR2 is FQNNGV. The chain's CDR3 is CASSLTSGGPLEQFF. Here the CDR3 DNA reads TGTGCCAGCAGCCTTACTAGCGGGGGGCCTCTGGAGCAGTTCTTC.

This clone was recorded a few times. The V gene is TRBV19, the J gene TRBJ2-3; tentatively, D is TRBD2 (6 bases). V was trimmed by 7 bases and J by 4 bases, leaving 12 bases between them. The germline V gene has CDR1 LNHDA and CDR2 SQIVND (reference sequence). This CDR3 spans 13 amino acids. CDR3 amino acids: CASTGRRADTQYF. The CDR3 coding sequence is TGTGCCAGTACAGGGAGGCGGGCAGATACGCAGTATTTT.

The genes are TRBV6-6 and TRBJ2-7; 7 bases are a match to TRBD1. This CDR3 has 14 residues. V shed 8 bases, J shed 4 bases, and the junction held 11 bases outside the gene matches. CDR1 and CDR2 from the germline V gene are MNHNY and SVGAGI (reference sequence). CDR3 loop: CASADTGAGYEQYF. CDR3 DNA: TGTGCCAGCGCCGATACAGGGGCAGGGTACGAGCAGTACTTC.

This chain links TRBV6-6 with TRBJ2-7; 7 bases are a match to TRBD1. CDR3 length: 15 residues. The V gene's germline CDR1 is MNHNY and CDR2 SVGAGI (reference sequence). With V trimmed by 7 bases and J by 5 bases, 14 bases remained unmatched. The CDR3 region has the DNA TGTGCCAGCAACCCCGAGACAGGGTATTTCGACGAGCAGTACTTC. Protein: CASNPETGYFDEQYF.

This sequence joins TRBV5-1 and TRBJ2-3; 15 bases agree with TRBD2. V shed 0 bases, J shed 1 base, and the junction held 3 bases outside the gene matches. This CDR3 spans 18 amino acids. Germline V gene data show CDR1 as SGHRS and CDR2 as YFSETQ. DNA of the CDR3: TGCGCCAGCAGCTTGGGGACTAGCGGGGGGGCCGGCACAGATACGCAGTATTTT. Encoded protein: CASSLGTSGGAGTDTQYF.

This chain joins TRBV28 and TRBJ2-7, with TRBD1 identical over 10 bases. The CDR3 sequence is 14 residues long. CDR1 and CDR2 (germline): MDHEN, SYDVKM. The V segment lost 7 bases and the J segment 4 bases; nucleotides outside the gene matches: 7. The DNA of the CDR3 is TGTGCCAGCACTCTAAGGGACAGGGGATACGAGCAGTACTTC. Its translation is CASTLRDRGYEQYF.

In its sample, this clone was seen once. The V gene is TRBV5-1, the J gene TRBJ2-1; 15 bases map to TRBD2. V shed 4 bases and J 5 bases; nucleotides not matched to a gene: 10. This CDR3 has 18 residues. Germline V lookup: CDR1 SGHRS, CDR2 YFSETQ. CDR3 bases: TGCGCCAGCAGCGCCAACGGACTAGCGGGGGGGAGAAACAATGAGCAGTTCTTC. Translated: CASSANGLAGGRNNEQFF. Full variable domain (missing parts from reference TRBV5-1 and TRBJ2-1): KAGVTQTPRYLIKTRGQQVTLSCSPISGHRSVSWYQQTPGQGLQFLFEYFSETQRNKGNFPGRFSGRQFSNSRSEMNVSTLELGDSALYLCASSANGLAGGRNNEQFFGPGTRLTVL.

This chain links TRBV6-2 or TRBV6-3 with TRBJ1-2, with 10 positions matching TRBD1. CDR1 is MNHEY, CDR2 SVGEGT, per germline. Trimming took 3 bases from V and 8 from J; bases not matched to a gene: 12. This CDR3 region has 16 residues. CDR3 in amino acids: CASSYSGTGDLRGYTF. In DNA form, the CDR3 reads TGTGCCAGCAGTTATTCCGGGACAGGGGACCTCCGGGGCTACACCTTC.

V and J are TRBV30 and TRBJ1-1; 8 positions agree with TRBD1. Per the germline V gene, CDR1 is GTSNPN and CDR2 is SVGIG (reference sequence). The CDR3 spans 15 residues. Trimming removed 7 bases from V and 3 bases from J; junction bases left unmatched: 13. The CDR3 sequence: CASGQGGWGDTEAFF. For the CDR3, the DNA is TGTGCCTCAGGACAGGGAGGGTGGGGGGACACTGAAGCTTTCTTT.

This clone was observed once. The genes are TRBV19 and TRBJ2-3, with D tentatively TRBD2 (6 bases). The ends were cut back, 1 base at V and 0 bases at J, with 11 bases in the middle. This CDR3 is 16 amino acids long. Per the germline V gene, CDR1 is LNHDA and CDR2 is SQIVND (reference sequence). Written as DNA, the CDR3 is TGTGCCAGTAGTATAGTTGGGACTGGGAGCACAGATACGCAGTATTTT. Translated: CASSIVGTGSTDTQYF.

J is TRBJ2-3 and V is TRBV27, with TRBD1 matching 7 bases. Unmatched junction bases numbered 6, after V lost 2 bases and J lost 4 bases. Germline V lookup: CDR1 MNHEY, CDR2 SMNVEV (reference sequence). The CDR3 totals 15 residues. CDR3 protein: CASSLNDRVADTQYF. For the CDR3, the DNA is TGTGCCAGCAGTTTAAATGACAGGGTGGCAGATACGCAGTATTTT.

J is TRBJ1-2 and V is TRBV15; tentatively, D is TRBD1 (6 bases). Germline-derived CDR1 and CDR2 are LNHNV and YYDKDF (reference sequence). This CDR3 is 14 amino acids long. The V and J ends lost 0 bases and 5 bases respectively, with 10 bases between them. DNA of the CDR3: TGTGCCACCAGCAGAGATAGAGGGGGTTATGGCTACACCTTC. Protein: CATSRDRGGYGYTF.

This clone was counted once. J is TRBJ2-5 and V is TRBV6-5; D remains unclear. Germline CDR1 and CDR2: MNHEY and SVGAGI. This CDR3 contains 10 residues. V dropped 11 bases and J dropped 1 base, with 5 bases sitting between them. CDR3 loop: CASGQETQYF. The CDR3 nucleotides read TGTGCCTCGGGCCAAGAGACCCAGTACTTC.

This sequence joins TRBV10-3 and TRBJ1-3; D is unresolved. Germline lookup yields CDR1 ENHRY and CDR2 SYGVKD. This CDR3 is 16 amino acids long. V was clipped by 4 bases and J by 0 bases, with 13 bases between them. CDR3 sequence: CAISAVGTSSGNTIYF. Here the CDR3 DNA reads TGTGCCATCAGTGCGGTGGGTACTAGCTCTGGAAACACCATATATTTT.

The chain combines TRBV25-1 with TRBJ2-1; 7 nucleotides agree with TRBD1. The CDR3 length is 13 residues. Trimming cost V 5 bases and J 8 bases; bases outside gene matches: 6. The germline V gene encodes CDR1 MGHDK and CDR2 SYGVNS. CDR3 loop: CASSKTGFDEQFF. CDR3 nucleotide sequence: TGTGCCAGCAGTAAGACAGGGTTCGATGAGCAGTTCTTC.

V is TRBV5-4 and J is TRBJ2-7, with TRBD2 identical over 13 bases. V shed 4 bases, J shed 2 bases, and the junction held 3 bases outside the gene matches. This CDR3 has 15 amino acids. In germline, CDR1 is SGHNT, CDR2 YYREEE (reference sequence). In DNA form, the CDR3 reads TGTGCCAGCAGCCCGGGACTAGCGGGGACCTACGAGCAGTACTTC. The encoded protein is CASSPGLAGTYEQYF.

The gene calls are TRBV6-5 and TRBJ2-7, with no clear D. CDR3 size: 11 residues. Deletions cut 7 bases from V and 4 bases from J, with 8 bases between. Germline V lookup: CDR1 MNHEY, CDR2 SVGAGI. The CDR3 sequence: CASNRGYEQYF. As DNA, the CDR3 is TGTGCCAGCAATCGAGGATACGAGCAGTACTTC.

This sequence joins TRBV9 and TRBJ2-3; no clear D gene. The CDR3 runs 15 residues. Germline V gene data show CDR1 as SGDLS and CDR2 as YYNGEE. V gave up 6 bases and J gave up 0 bases, with 14 bases separating them. CDR3 region: CASTINGGSTDTQYF. The CDR3 DNA reads as TGTGCCAGCACTATCAATGGCGGTAGCACAGATACGCAGTATTTT.

The gene calls are TRBV6-5 and TRBJ1-6; TRBD1 might be the D (5 bases). CDR3 length equals 14 residues. Germline V gene data show CDR1 as MNHEY and CDR2 as SVGAGI. V was shortened by 1 base and J by 9 bases, with 10 bases between the two germline ends. CDR3 nucleotides: TGTGCCAGCAGTTACTTGGCCGGGGGTTCACCCCTCCACTTT. Protein sequence: CASSYLAGGSPLHF.

The rearrangement links TRBV10-3 to TRBJ2-5; D is ambiguous. The CDR3 loop spans 13 amino acids. V gave up 7 bases and J gave up 3 bases, with 12 bases separating them. CDR1 and CDR2 (germline): ENHRY, SYGVKD. CDR3 protein: CAITPGLKETQYF. For the CDR3, the DNA is TGTGCCATCACCCCGGGTCTGAAAGAGACCCAGTACTTC.

V and J are TRBV7-2 and TRBJ2-7, with 9 positions matching TRBD1. Trimming at V came to 5 bases and at J to 1 base, leaving 6 bases not matched to a gene. CDR3 length: 15 residues. CDR1 and CDR2 (germline): SGHTA, FQGNSA. The CDR3 sequence: CASSRTGQGSYEQYF. Here the CDR3 DNA reads TGTGCCAGCAGCCGGACGGGACAGGGTTCCTACGAGCAGTACTTC.